This TCR beta chain emerged from a study of T cells after posttransplantation cyclophosphamide. Study findings and constraints: TRB overlap between skin or GI tissue T cells and blood was limited.

This CDR3 has 11 amino acids. The germline CDR1 and CDR2 sequences are GTSNPN and SVGIG (reference sequence). Trimming removed 3 bases from V and 3 bases from J, with 2 bases in between. Methotrexate plus calcineurin inhibitor accompanied controls' myeloablative marrow transplants; sampling was 1 year later. Some clones are missing from TCRdb's copy, which holds only in-frame ones; the method was immunoSEQ multiplex PCR. The sample has around 10,000 clones, roughly 90% seen once. A word on this clone: What it recognizes is unknown.

The TCR sequence derives from a male patient between 25 and 39 years old who received an allogeneic stem cell transplant from an unrelated donor, was CMV-positive, and had no GVHD. Part of the T cells may come from the graft donor. The chain has TRBV30 and TRBJ2-2; D is undetermined. Here the sequenced sample was PBMCs, taken after an allogeneic stem cell transplant with a calcineurin inhibitor and methotrexate. The CDR3 loop reads CAWSYTGELFF. CDR3 nucleotide sequence: TGTGCCTGGAGCTACACCGGGGAGCTGTTTTTT.